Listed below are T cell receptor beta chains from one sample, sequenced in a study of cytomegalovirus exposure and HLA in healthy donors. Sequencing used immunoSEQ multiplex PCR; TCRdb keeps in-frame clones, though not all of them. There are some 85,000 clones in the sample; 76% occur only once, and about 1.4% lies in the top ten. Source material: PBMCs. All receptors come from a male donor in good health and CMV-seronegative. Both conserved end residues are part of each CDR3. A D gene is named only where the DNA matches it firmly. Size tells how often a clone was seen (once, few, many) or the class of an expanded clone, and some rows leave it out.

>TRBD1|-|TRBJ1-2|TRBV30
TGTGCCTGGAGTTTCCGACAGGGAAGGGGCTACACCTTC
CAWSFRQGRGYTF
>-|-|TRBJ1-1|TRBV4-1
TGCGCCAGCAGCCAAGTACCCGGGGGCACTGAAGCTTTCTTT
CASSQVPGGTEAFF
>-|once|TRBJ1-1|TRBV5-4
TGTGCCAGCAGCCGAGACACGAACACTGAAGCTTTCTTT
CASSRDTNTEAFF
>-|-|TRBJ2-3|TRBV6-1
TGTGCCAGCAGTGAAAATAGTCTCGGGGATACGCAGTATTTT
CASSENSLGDTQYF
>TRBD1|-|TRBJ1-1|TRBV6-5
TGTGCCAGCAGTTGGACCGGGACAGAGAACACTGAAGCTTTCTTT
CASSWTGTENTEAFF
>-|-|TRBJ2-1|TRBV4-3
TGCGCCAGCGGCCATCTTGAAAGGCGGCGAGACAATGAGCAGTTCTTC
CASGHLERRRDNEQFF
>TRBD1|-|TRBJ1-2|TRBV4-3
TGCGCCAGCAGCCAAGATGGACAGGGCGCAGTACAGTATGGCTACACCTTC
CASSQDGQGAVQYGYTF
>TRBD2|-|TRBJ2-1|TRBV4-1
TGCGCCAGCAGCCAAGCTAGCGGGAGGGGGGGGAGATACAATGAGCAGTTCTTC
CASSQASGRGGRYNEQFF
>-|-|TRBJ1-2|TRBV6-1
TGTGCCAGCACCCCGCGTGAGGGCTATGGCTACACCTTC
CASTPREGYGYTF
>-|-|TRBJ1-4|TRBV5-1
TGCGCCAGCAGCTTGGCCTCGGGGGGCCCGGGAGAAAAACTGTTTTTT
CASSLASGGPGEKLFF
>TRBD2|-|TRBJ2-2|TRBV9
TGTGCCAGCAGCGTAGCGGCTAGCGGGGGGGCCACCGGGGAGCTGTTTTTT
CASSVAASGGATGELFF
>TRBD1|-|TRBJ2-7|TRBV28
TGTGCCATCGGGGACAGGGTGTACGAGCAGTACTTC
CAIGDRVYEQYF
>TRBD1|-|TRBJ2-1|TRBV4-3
TGCGCCAGCAGCCAGACAGGGGCCTACAATGAGCAGTTCTTC
CASSQTGAYNEQFF
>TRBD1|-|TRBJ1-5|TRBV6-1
TGTGCCAGCAGTGCCCATAACAGGGGAAATAATCAGCCCCAGCATTTT
CASSAHNRGNNQPQHF
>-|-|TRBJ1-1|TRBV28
TGTGCCAGCAGTTTGGCGGGGAACACTGAAGCTTTCTTT
CASSLAGNTEAFF
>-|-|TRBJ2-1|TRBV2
TGTGCCAGCAGTTCGGTGGTAAATGAGCAGTTCTTC
CASSSVVNEQFF
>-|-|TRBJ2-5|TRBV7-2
TGTGCCAGCAGCTTTGGCAACCAAGAGACCCAGTACTTC
CASSFGNQETQYF
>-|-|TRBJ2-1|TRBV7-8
TGTGCCAGCAGTTCTAAAAGGGCGGGAATCAGTCCCAATATTGAGCAGTTCTTC
CASSSKRAGISPNIEQFF
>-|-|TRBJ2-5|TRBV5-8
TGTGCCAGCAGCTTGAGCAGGGGCAAAGACTTGCAGACCCAGTACTTC
CASSLSRGKDLQTQYF
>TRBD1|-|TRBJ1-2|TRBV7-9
TGTGCCAGCAGCTACACTACAGGGGGAGCTAACTATGGCTACACCTTC
CASSYTTGGANYGYTF
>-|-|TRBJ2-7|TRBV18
TGTGCCAGCTCCCATACTCCGGGACAGGGAGGGACTAGAAACGAGCAGTACTTC
CASSHTPGQGGTRNEQYF
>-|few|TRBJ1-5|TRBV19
TGTGCCAGTAGAGGACAGCTCATACAGCCCCAGCATTTT
CASRGQLIQPQHF
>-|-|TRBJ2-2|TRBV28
TGTGCCAGCAGTTTATGGGGGACAAGTGCCGGGGAGCTGTTTTTT
CASSLWGTSAGELFF
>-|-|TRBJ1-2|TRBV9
TGTGCCAGCAGCGACACAGGGCCGTATGGCTACACCTTC
CASSDTGPYGYTF
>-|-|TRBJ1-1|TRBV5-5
TGTGCCAGCAGCTCCTGGACCCGGGGGGGCACTGAAGCTTTCTTT
CASSSWTRGGTEAFF
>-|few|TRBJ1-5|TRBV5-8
TGTGCCAGCAGCTTCAGTACAGTCCATAGCAATCAGCCCCAGCATTTT
CASSFSTVHSNQPQHF
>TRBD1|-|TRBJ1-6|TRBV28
TGTGCCAGCAGTTTAATCCAGGGGGCGGGCGGGTCACCCCTCCACTTT
CASSLIQGAGGSPLHF
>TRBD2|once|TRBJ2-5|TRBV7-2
TGTGCCAGCAGCTTGCTAGCGGTAACCCAAGAGACCCAGTACTTC
CASSLLAVTQETQYF
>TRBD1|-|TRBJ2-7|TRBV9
TGTGCCAGCAGCGGCGGACAGGGGTGGTACGAGCAGTACTTC
CASSGGQGWYEQYF
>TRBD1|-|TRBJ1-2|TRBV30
TGTGCCTGGAGTGTGGGCGGGACAGCTGGCTACACCTTC
CAWSVGGTAGYTF
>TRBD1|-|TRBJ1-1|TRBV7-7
TGTGCCAGCAGCATGGGACAGTGGTCCACTGAAGCTTTCTTT
CASSMGQWSTEAFF
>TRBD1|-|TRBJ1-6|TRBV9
TGTGCCAGCAGCGCCCTAGGACAGGAGAATTCACCCCTCCACTTT
CASSALGQENSPLHF